The 21 T cell receptor beta chains given below trace back to one sample, sequenced in a study of blood T cell repertoires in COVID-19. Clones were sequenced by immunoSEQ multiplex PCR, and TCRdb holds only the in-frame ones, with some missing. This sample carries hundreds of thousands of clones, roughly 80% of them seen once, and the ten largest clones take roughly 7.9%. The sequenced material came from peripheral blood. All receptors derive from a woman at least 80 years old with acute or convalescent COVID-19.

This clone showed up just a few times. The chain is built from TRBV6-2 or TRBV6-3 and TRBJ2-5; 9 bases line up with TRBD1. Looked up from germline, CDR1 is MNHEY and CDR2 is SVGEGT. V lost 6 bases and J lost 3; bases outside the gene matches: 11. The CDR3 runs to 16 residues. The chain's CDR3 is CASSEGQGLFEETQYF. CDR3 bases: TGTGCCAGCAGCGAGGGACAGGGTTTATTCGAAGAGACCCAGTACTTC.

J is TRBJ2-7 and V is TRBV3-1 (or the pseudogene TRBV3-2); D gene uncertain. Germline CDR1 reads LGHDT; CDR2 reads YNNKEL (reference sequence). Deletions cut 5 bases from V and 6 bases from J, with 11 bases between. The CDR3 consists of 12 residues. CDR3 bases: TGTGCCAGCAGCTTCACCACCGGCGAGCAGTACTTC. This sequence encodes CASSFTTGEQYF.

The sample holds a few counts of this clone. A junction boundary mismatches the germline segment, possibly from a read error. The V call is TRBV25-1, the J call TRBJ1-2; maybe TRBD1 (5 bases). The CDR3 sequence is 12 residues long. Germline V gives CDR1 MGHDK, CDR2 SYGVNS. The CDR3: CASSLMGQPLHF. The CDR3 DNA reads as TGTGCCAGCTCTTTAATGGGGCAGCCTCTCCACTTC.

A note on this clone: This sample includes further DNA sequences coding for the same CDR3. J is TRBJ1-2 and V is TRBV7-2, with D possibly TRBD1 on 5 matching bases. The CDR3 covers 13 residues. V lost 5 bases, J lost 2 bases, and 9 bases lay in between. The germline gives CDR1 SGHTA, CDR2 FQGNSA. The CDR3 here is CASSPTGNYGYTF. DNA of the CDR3: TGTGCCAGCAGCCCCACAGGAAACTATGGCTACACCTTC.

This clone was seen only a few times. This chain joins TRBV3-1 (or the pseudogene TRBV3-2) and TRBJ2-7; D gene unclear. The length of the CDR3 is 15 residues. V gave up 0 bases and J gave up 7 bases, with 16 bases separating them. Germline V gene data show CDR1 as LGHDT and CDR2 as YNNKEL (reference sequence). The DNA of the CDR3 is TGTGCCAGCAGCCAAGATCCCATACTCCTACGAGAGCAGTACTTC. It encodes CASSQDPILLREQYF.

This chain links TRBV4-1 with TRBJ2-2, with D perhaps matching TRBD2 (6 bases). V was clipped by 0 bases and J by 4 bases, with 9 bases between them. The CDR3 contains 15 residues. CDR1 and CDR2 from the germline V gene are MGHRA and YSYEKL. DNA of the CDR3: TGCGCCAGCAGCCAAGATGCGGGGCTCACCGGGGAGCTGTTTTTT. Protein: CASSQDAGLTGELFF.

The chain carries TRBV9 and TRBJ1-2, with 8 bases aligning to TRBD1. Germline V gene data show CDR1 as SGDLS and CDR2 as YYNGEE. The CDR3 contains 13 residues. V lost 6 bases, J lost 6 bases, and 7 bases stayed unmatched. The CDR3 DNA follows: TGTGCCAGCAACAGGGGGGTTTTGGATGGCTACACCTTC. As protein: CASNRGVLDGYTF.

The chain has TRBV29-1 and TRBJ2-3; no clear D gene. This CDR3 contains 14 residues. The V end lost 4 bases, the J end lost 0 bases, and 11 bases lay between the germline ends. From germline, CDR1 is SQVTM and CDR2 ANQGSEA. Written as DNA, the CDR3 is TGCAGCGTTGGAGTGATCTATAGCACAGATACGCAGTATTTT. Protein product: CSVGVIYSTDTQYF.

The chain recombines TRBV11-2 with TRBJ1-2; D gene ambiguous. CDR3 length: 12 residues. Deletions cut 6 bases from V and 0 bases from J, with 5 bases between. Germline V gene sequence: CDR1 SGHAT, CDR2 FQNNGV. CDR3 nucleotides: TGTGCCAGCAGTCAAACTAACTATGGCTACACCTTC. This encodes CASSQTNYGYTF.

This clone has a single count. This chain uses TRBV3-1 (or the pseudogene TRBV3-2) with TRBJ1-5; D unresolved. This CDR3 region has 14 residues. Trimming shortened V by 3 bases and J by 0 bases, and 6 bases separated the two germline ends. CDR1 and CDR2 (germline): LGHDT, YNNKEL (reference sequence). In DNA, the CDR3 is TGTGCCAGCAGCCAGACTGATAGCAATCAGCCCCAGCATTTT. The encoded protein is CASSQTDSNQPQHF.

The genes are TRBV3-1 (or the pseudogene TRBV3-2) and TRBJ2-1, with 9 bases matching TRBD2. CDR1 and CDR2 (germline): LGHDT, YNNKEL (reference sequence). The J segment lost 8 bases and the V segment lost 0 bases, leaving 11 bases of the junction unmatched. This CDR3 has 17 amino acids. The CDR3 loop is CASSQEGAGGPLDEQFF. CDR3 nucleotide sequence: TGTGCCAGCAGCCAAGAAGGCGCGGGAGGGCCCTTAGATGAGCAGTTCTTC.

The sample holds a few counts of this clone. The chain is built from TRBV4-1 and TRBJ2-7, with TRBD2 as a possible D gene (6 bases). V was trimmed by 4 bases and J by 4 bases, leaving 17 bases between them. Germline V CDR1 and CDR2: MGHRA, YSYEKL. CDR3 length equals 15 residues. The CDR3 coding sequence is TGCGCCAGCAGCCCCGACTCCGGGACTTCTTACGAGCAGTACTTC. As protein: CASSPDSGTSYEQYF.

The chain carries TRBV3-1 (or the pseudogene TRBV3-2) and TRBJ1-6; a weak D match, TRBD1 (6 bases). This CDR3 is built from 17 residues. Germline V CDR1 and CDR2: LGHDT, YNNKEL (reference sequence). The ends were cut back, 0 bases at V and 6 bases at J, with 15 bases in the middle. This CDR3 is CASSQDVPGQFNSPLHF. Here the CDR3 DNA reads TGTGCCAGCAGCCAAGACGTCCCTGGACAGTTTAATTCACCCCTCCACTTT.

The chain has TRBV12-3 or TRBV12-4 and TRBJ1-1; no clear D gene. Trimming shortened V by 3 bases and J by 5 bases, and 10 bases separated the two germline ends. The CDR3 contains 13 residues. CDR3: CASSLNEGTEAFF. CDR3 sequence (DNA): TGTGCCAGCAGTTTGAATGAGGGAACTGAAGCTTTCTTT.

This clone was recorded a few times. The chain joins TRBV7-2 to TRBJ2-6; D is undetermined. CDR1 SGHTA and CDR2 FQGNSA come from the germline V gene. V lost 4 bases and J lost 0, with 13 bases in between. CDR3 size: 17 residues. CDR3 in amino acids: CASSWAFSSSGANVLTF. Written as DNA, the CDR3 is TGTGCCAGCAGCTGGGCATTCTCCTCCTCTGGGGCCAACGTCCTGACTTTC. The full variable domain, with the rest looked up from reference TRBV7-2 and TRBJ2-6, is GAGVSQSPSNKVTEKGKDVELRCDPISGHTALYWYRQSLGQGLEFLIYFQGNSAPDKSGLPSDRFSAERTGGSVSTLTIQRTQQEDSAVYLCASSWAFSSSGANVLTFGAGSRLTVL.

The chain joins TRBV24-1 to TRBJ2-7, with TRBD1 as a possible D gene (5 bases). Germline CDR1 is KGHDR and CDR2 is SFDVKD. The CDR3 contains 14 residues. Trimming stripped 4 bases from V and 1 base from J, with 10 bases between. This CDR3 is CATSESGKSYEQYF. The CDR3 DNA sequence: TGTGCCACCAGTGAATCAGGGAAGTCCTACGAGCAGTACTTC.

The CDR3 protein is CATKTGSVNYNEQFF. Here the CDR3 DNA reads TGTGCCACAAAAACGGGGAGCGTCAATTACAATGAGCAGTTCTTC. The chain uses TRBV6-5 and TRBJ2-1, with D tentatively TRBD2 (5 bases). Germline assignment: CDR1 MNHEY and CDR2 SVGAGI. V lost 10 bases, J lost 4 bases, and 20 bases lay in between. The CDR3 sequence is 15 residues long.

This chain joins TRBV18 and TRBJ1-3; D call uncertain. Germline CDR1 KGHSH, CDR2 LQKENI. Trimming removed 3 bases at V and 1 base at J, with 13 bases between. The CDR3 is 16 amino acids. Here the CDR3 reads CASSPSMGSSGNTIYF. Here the CDR3 DNA reads TGTGCCAGCTCACCCTCAATGGGGAGTTCTGGAAACACCATATATTTT.

This chain links TRBV7-2 with TRBJ2-7, with 8 bases identical to TRBD2. This CDR3 has 16 residues. V shed 1 base, J shed 0 bases, and the junction held 5 bases outside the gene matches. The germline gives CDR1 SGHTA, CDR2 FQGNSA. CDR3 residues: CASSLVAGTLSYEQYF. The DNA for the CDR3 is TGTGCCAGCAGCTTAGTAGCGGGGACACTCTCCTACGAGCAGTACTTC.

CDR3 coding DNA: TGCAGCGCTGGGACAGGGCGTACCGGGGAGCTGTTTTTT. Amino acids: CSAGTGRTGELFF. This chain joins TRBV29-1 and TRBJ2-2; 9 bases are shared with TRBD1. The V gene's germline CDR1 is SQVTM and CDR2 ANQGSEA. CDR3 size: 13 residues. The junction had 5 bases not matched to a gene; V was cut back by 7 bases and J by 5 bases.

The genes are TRBV5-4 and TRBJ1-1; D is unclear. V lost 1 base and J 2 bases, leaving 9 bases between the germline ends. CDR1 SGHNT and CDR2 YYREEE come from the germline V gene (reference sequence). There are 14 residues in the CDR3. This chain's CDR3 is CASSLTAANTEAFF. CDR3 DNA: TGTGCCAGCAGCTTGACAGCCGCCAACACTGAAGCTTTCTTT.